The T cell receptor (beta chain) under discussion was sequenced for a study of spatial heterogeneity in lung cancer. Sample time point: sample taken at primary tumor resection. Samples came from roughly 72 TRACERx patients with untreated early-stage lung cancer. With regard to this clonotype: Its antigen is unknown.

The CDR3 sequence is 15 residues long. From germline, CDR1 is SGHTA and CDR2 FQGNSA. Trimming removed 6 bases at V and 1 base at J, with 14 bases between. TCRdb re-analysed the 5' RACE reads in MiXCR, keeping a single row per CDR3 protein. The profile shows around 720 distinct CDR3 sequences, under 35% of them singletons. Study outcomes and limitations: Intratumoral expanded alpha and beta TCR counts were found to track tumor mutation counts.

The origin of this receptor is a male donor with early-stage non-small cell lung cancer. The sample in question was lung tumor tissue, obtained at surgery. V usage is TRBV7-2 and J usage is TRBJ2-3; D gene unclear. The CDR3 protein is CASSSRSSGTDTQYF. The CDR3 DNA follows: TGTGCCAGCAGTTCGAGGTCCTCGGGCACAGATACGCAGTATTTT.